This T cell receptor beta chain derives from a study of Ad26.COV2.S vaccination and SARS-CoV-2 variants. Study summary: By the intramuscular route, Ad26.COV2.S was given once, or twice 56 days apart.

Specified treatment: roughly 20 received Ad26.COV2.S at low or high dose, single or two shots; several received placebo; per-sample allocation not given. Sampling was performed 63 days after the first vaccine or placebo injection. The individual, an adult aged 18-55 years, was a donor in Boston. Ad26.COV2.S expressed prefusion-stabilized spike from the original Wuhan strain. On this clone itself: What it binds is not known.

TCRdb's table, derived via immunoSEQ multiplex PCR, lists solely in-frame clones and lacks some. The sample holds roughly 700,000 clones, roughly 90% seen once. General study results and limits: Comparability of non-spike TCR breadth was observed across vaccine and placebo recipients.

The source of this sequence is a person between 18 and 65 years old who received the Ad26.COV2.S COVID-19 vaccine or a placebo. This specimen was peripheral blood, taken in a trial of Ad26.COV2.S vaccine versus placebo.

In DNA form, the CDR3 reads TGTGCCGTCGCATGGACAGGGGTGAACACCGGGGAGCTGTTTTTT. Translated: CAVAWTGVNTGELFF. The chain uses TRBV10-3 and TRBJ2-2, with 9 bases matching TRBD1. CDR1 ENHRY and CDR2 SYGVKD come from the germline V gene. V lost 11 bases to trimming and J lost 1 base; unmatched junction nucleotides: 8. The CDR3 is 15 residues long.